These T cell receptor beta chains were read from a single sample in a study of cytomegalovirus exposure and HLA in healthy donors. Assay: immunoSEQ multiplex PCR; the TCRdb copy retains only in-frame clones and omits some. This table holds roughly 280,000 clones, approximately 86% found once. Sample: PBMCs. These receptors all come from a woman between 18 and 30 years old in good health and CMV-seronegative. CDR3s include the opening cysteine and the closing phenylalanine or tryptophan. Fields, in order: clone size, J gene, D gene, V gene, CDR3 DNA, CDR3 protein. D genes are given only for firm matches. Only some rows state a clone size, as once, few, many or a class for expanded clones.

.,TRBJ1-5,TRBD1,TRBV10-3,TGTGCCATCAGGCGGACAGGGGAAGACAATCAGCCCCAGCATTTT,CAIRRTGEDNQPQHF
.,TRBJ1-1,TRBD1,TRBV29-1,TGCAGTGCAAAGGGGGCAGGGTCTGAAGCTTTCTTT,CSAKGAGSEAFF
.,TRBJ2-3,.,TRBV30,TGTGCCTGGACCGAGGGCCTCACGCAGTATTTT,CAWTEGLTQYF
.,TRBJ2-7,.,TRBV6-5,TGTGCCAGCAGTTACTCCAGGGGTCGCTACGAGCAGTACTTC,CASSYSRGRYEQYF
.,TRBJ2-7,TRBD1,TRBV6-5,TGTGCCAGCAGTCCGGGACAGAATTACTACGAGCAGTACTTC,CASSPGQNYYEQYF
.,TRBJ2-7,TRBD1,TRBV2,TGTGCCAGCAGCCGGGACAGGCCCCCGGGAACCTACGAGCAGTACTTC,CASSRDRPPGTYEQYF
.,TRBJ2-1,.,TRBV2,TGTGCCAGCAGTGTTAGGGGACTTTCCTACAATGAGCAGTTCTTC,CASSVRGLSYNEQFF
.,TRBJ1-1,.,TRBV27,TGTGCCAGCAGTTTATCCCGCGTAGAGGTCGGTCGGGCTTTCTTT,CASSLSRVEVGRAFF
few,TRBJ1-6,.,TRBV30,TGTGCCTGGAGTTCCCCGTATAATTCACCCCTCCACTTT,CAWSSPYNSPLHF
.,TRBJ2-1,TRBD2,TRBV7-6,TGTGCCAGCAGCTTAGTGGGCGGGGGTTCCTCCTACAATGAGCAGTTCTTC,CASSLVGGGSSYNEQFF
.,TRBJ2-7,TRBD2,TRBV18,TGTGCCAGCTCACCCGGACTAGCGGGAGGATACGAGCAGTACTTC,CASSPGLAGGYEQYF
.,TRBJ2-7,TRBD1,TRBV30,TGTGCCTGGAGCGTTGGGACAGGGGGCCAGTACGAGCAGTACTTC,CAWSVGTGGQYEQYF
.,TRBJ1-5,.,TRBV7-6,TGTGCCAGCAGCGCACTGCCCGGGAATAGCAATCAGCCCCAGCATTTT,CASSALPGNSNQPQHF
.,TRBJ1-4,TRBD1,TRBV9,TGTGCCAGCAGCGTAGATTCCAGGGGGTCTAATGAAAAACTGTTTTTT,CASSVDSRGSNEKLFF
.,TRBJ2-7,.,TRBV11-1,TGTGCCAGCAGCCAGAGGAGCTCCTACGAGCAGTACTTC,CASSQRSSYEQYF
few,TRBJ1-6,.,TRBV6-5,TGTGCCAGCAGTTACAATCGCCCGAGTAATTCACCCCTCCACTTT,CASSYNRPSNSPLHF
.,TRBJ1-5,TRBD1,TRBV7-2,TGTGCCAGCAGCTTAGGAATGCAGGGGGCCGGTCAGCCCCAGCATTTT,CASSLGMQGAGQPQHF
.,TRBJ1-4,.,TRBV28,TGTGCCAGCAGTTCGGGGGGGCCTCCGGCCCGTGAAAAACTGTTTTTT,CASSSGGPPAREKLFF
.,TRBJ1-5,TRBD1,TRBV27,TGTGCCAGCAGCATTGACAGGGCTCAGCCCCAGCATTTT,CASSIDRAQPQHF
.,TRBJ1-2,TRBD1,TRBV19,TGTGCCACTCATCCCGGGACAGTGTCAAGAGGGGGCTACACCTTC,CATHPGTVSRGGYTF
once,TRBJ1-3,.,TRBV6-1,TGTGCCAGCAGTGAAGTCCTTTCGGGCTCTGGAAACACCATATATTTT,CASSEVLSGSGNTIYF
.,TRBJ1-5,.,TRBV10-1,TGCGCCAGCAGCGAGAACTTCAATCAGCCCCAGCATTTT,CASSENFNQPQHF
.,TRBJ1-1,.,TRBV13,TGTGCCAGCAGCCCCCTGGGCGACACTGAAGCTTTCTTT,CASSPLGDTEAFF
.,TRBJ2-3,TRBD2,TRBV5-4,TGTGCCAGCAGCACGACTAGCGGGGGGAGCACAGATACGCAGTATTTT,CASSTTSGGSTDTQYF
.,TRBJ1-5,.,TRBV5-8,TGTGCCAGCAGCTTGGGACAGCCTTATCAGCCCCAGCATTTT,CASSLGQPYQPQHF
.,TRBJ1-2,TRBD1,TRBV27,TGTGCCAGCAGTACTCACAGGGGGCTTAACTATGGCTACACCTTC,CASSTHRGLNYGYTF
.,TRBJ1-5,.,TRBV6-4,TGTGCCAGCAGTGACCGGCCTGCGGGGCAGCCCCAGCATTTT,CASSDRPAGQPQHF
.,TRBJ1-2,.,TRBV19,TGTGCCAGTAGTGTCCAGGGCCTCCTTAACTATGGCTACACCTTC,CASSVQGLLNYGYTF
.,TRBJ2-7,TRBD2,TRBV5-1,TGCGCCAGCAGTCGGGAGGCCCCTGCGGCTTACGAGCAGTACTTC,CASSREAPAAYEQYF
once,TRBJ1-5,TRBD1,TRBV2,TGTGCCAGCGCAGATACAGGGGCGGATCAGCCCCAGCATTTT,CASADTGADQPQHF
.,TRBJ2-1,TRBD2,TRBV27,TGTGCCAGCAGTCTAGCGGGGGGGATCAATGAGCAGTTCTTC,CASSLAGGINEQFF
.,TRBJ2-2,TRBD2,TRBV19,TGTGCCAGTAGTATAGGACTAGCGGGGGTTCTGAGCACCGGGGAGCTGTTTTTT,CASSIGLAGVLSTGELFF
few,TRBJ2-7,.,TRBV7-2,TGTGCCAGCAGCTTAGCGGGCCACAGGGCCGAGCAGTACTTC,CASSLAGHRAEQYF
.,TRBJ1-2,.,TRBV9,TGTGCCAGCAGCCTCAGGGGAGCCGGGCTATATGGCTACACCTTC,CASSLRGAGLYGYTF
.,TRBJ1-5,.,TRBV4-3,TGCGCCAGCAGCCCGGACAGCTATAGCAATCAGCCCCAGCATTTT,CASSPDSYSNQPQHF
.,TRBJ1-6,.,TRBV5-1,TGCGCCAGCAGCTTGTCGAACCTACAGGGATACTACTCACCCCTCCACTTT,CASSLSNLQGYYSPLHF
once,TRBJ2-6,TRBD1,TRBV5-1,TGCGCCAGCAGCTTGGCAAGCTGGGACAGTATCTCTGGGGCCAACGTCCTGACTTTC,CASSLASWDSISGANVLTF
.,TRBJ1-6,TRBD1,TRBV5-1,TGCGCCAGCAGCATCACAGGGGACCCTAATAATTCACCCCTCCACTTT,CASSITGDPNNSPLHF
.,TRBJ2-5,TRBD1,TRBV11-2,TGTGCCAGCAGTTGGGACAGGGGGCGGGAGACCCAGTACTTC,CASSWDRGRETQYF
.,TRBJ1-1,.,TRBV27,TGTGCCAGCAGTTCCACAGGGAGCACTGAAGCTTTCTTT,CASSSTGSTEAFF
.,TRBJ2-7,.,TRBV4-3,TGCGCCAGCAGCTATGGGGCAGGTTACGAGCAGTACTTC,CASSYGAGYEQYF
once,TRBJ1-2,.,TRBV5-6,TGTGCCAGCAGCTTCGGCCGGAAACAGGGTCACTATGGCTACACCTTC,CASSFGRKQGHYGYTF
.,TRBJ2-1,TRBD1,TRBV6-6,TGTGCCAGCACCCGACCGGGACAGGGGAATGAGCAGTTCTTC,CASTRPGQGNEQFF
.,TRBJ2-1,TRBD2,TRBV5-1,TGCGCCAGCAGCTTCGGGACTAGCGGGAGCAATGAGCAGTTCTTC,CASSFGTSGSNEQFF
.,TRBJ2-3,.,TRBV5-1,TGCGCCAGCAGCTTGGTTTCTAGGGGTAGCACAGATACGCAGTATTTT,CASSLVSRGSTDTQYF
.,TRBJ2-1,TRBD2,TRBV5-1,TGCGCCAGCAGCTTGCAAGCGGGAGGGCGGGATGAGCAGTTCTTC,CASSLQAGGRDEQFF
.,TRBJ1-6,TRBD1,TRBV4-1,TGCGCCAGCACCTTAATCTCGGGACAGGGTAATTCACCCCTCCACTTT,CASTLISGQGNSPLHF
.,TRBJ2-3,TRBD1,TRBV11-3,TGTGCCAGCAGCCGTTTTGAGGACAGGGGGCGCGGTACGCAGTATTTT,CASSRFEDRGRGTQYF
.,TRBJ2-5,TRBD2,TRBV18,TGTGCCAGCTCACCGCAGCGGGAGCCCAAGACCCAGTACTTC,CASSPQREPKTQYF
.,TRBJ2-2,.,TRBV15,TGTGCCACCACCTCAGGGATAGCCGCCGCGAACACCGGGGAGCTGTTTTTT,CATTSGIAAANTGELFF
.,TRBJ2-7,TRBD1,TRBV7-8,TGTGCCAGCAGCCCCGACAGGGGTCGATACTACGAGCAGTACTTC,CASSPDRGRYYEQYF
.,TRBJ2-1,.,TRBV6-1,TGTGCCAGCAATGACGGCTACAATGAGCAGTTCTTC,CASNDGYNEQFF